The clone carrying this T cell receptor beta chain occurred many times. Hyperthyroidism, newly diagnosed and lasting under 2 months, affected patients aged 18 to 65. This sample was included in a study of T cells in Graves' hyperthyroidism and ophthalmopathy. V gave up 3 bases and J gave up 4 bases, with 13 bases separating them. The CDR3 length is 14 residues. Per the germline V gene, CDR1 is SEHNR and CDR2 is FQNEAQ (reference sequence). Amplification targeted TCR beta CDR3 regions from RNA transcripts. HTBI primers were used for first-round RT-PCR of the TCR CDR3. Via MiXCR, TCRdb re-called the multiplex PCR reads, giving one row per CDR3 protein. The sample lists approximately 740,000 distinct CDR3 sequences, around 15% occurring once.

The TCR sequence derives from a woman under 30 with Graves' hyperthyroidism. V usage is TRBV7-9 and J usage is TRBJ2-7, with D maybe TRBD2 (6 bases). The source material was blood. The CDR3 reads CASSLSQGGYEQYF. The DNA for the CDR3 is TGTGCCAGCAGCTTGTCGCAGGGAGGTTACGAGCAGTACTTC.